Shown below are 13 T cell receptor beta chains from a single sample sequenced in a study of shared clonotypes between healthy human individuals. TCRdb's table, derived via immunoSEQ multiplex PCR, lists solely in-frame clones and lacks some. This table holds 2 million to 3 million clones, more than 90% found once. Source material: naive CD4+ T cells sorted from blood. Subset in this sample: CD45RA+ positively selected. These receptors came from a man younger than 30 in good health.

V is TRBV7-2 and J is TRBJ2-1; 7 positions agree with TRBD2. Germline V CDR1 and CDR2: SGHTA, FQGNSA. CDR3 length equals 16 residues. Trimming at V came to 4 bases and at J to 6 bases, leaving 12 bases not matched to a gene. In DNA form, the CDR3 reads TGTGCCAGCAGCTCATATCCGGGACTAATACCCAATGAGCAGTTCTTC. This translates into CASSSYPGLIPNEQFF.

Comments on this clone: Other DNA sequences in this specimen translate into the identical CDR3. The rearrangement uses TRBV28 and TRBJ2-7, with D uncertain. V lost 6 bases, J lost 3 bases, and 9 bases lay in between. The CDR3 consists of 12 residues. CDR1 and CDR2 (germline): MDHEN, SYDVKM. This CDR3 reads CASSLGRYEQYF. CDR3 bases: TGTGCCAGCAGCCTCGGCCGCTACGAGCAGTACTTC.

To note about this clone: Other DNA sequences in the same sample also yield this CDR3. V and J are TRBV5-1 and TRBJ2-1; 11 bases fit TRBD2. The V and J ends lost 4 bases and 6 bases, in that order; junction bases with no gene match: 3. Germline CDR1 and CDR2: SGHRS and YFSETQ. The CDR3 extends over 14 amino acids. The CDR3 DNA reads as TGCGCCAGCAGCCCAACTAGCGGGAGCAATGAGCAGTTCTTC. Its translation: CASSPTSGSNEQFF.

CDR3 sequence: CASSEVLYWGSNQPQHF. CDR3 coding DNA: TGTGCCAGCAGTGAAGTACTGTATTGGGGTTCCAATCAGCCCCAGCATTTT. The chain is built from TRBV6-1 and TRBJ1-5; no reliable D call. V lost 1 base and J 3 bases, leaving 16 bases between the germline ends. CDR3 length: 17 amino acids. CDR1 is MNHNS, CDR2 SASEGT, per germline.

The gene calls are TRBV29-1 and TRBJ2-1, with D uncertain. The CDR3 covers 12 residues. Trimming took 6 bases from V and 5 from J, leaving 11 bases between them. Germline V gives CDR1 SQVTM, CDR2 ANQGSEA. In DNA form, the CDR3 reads TGCAGCGTCAATCGGGTCGACAATGAGCAGTTCTTC. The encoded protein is CSVNRVDNEQFF.

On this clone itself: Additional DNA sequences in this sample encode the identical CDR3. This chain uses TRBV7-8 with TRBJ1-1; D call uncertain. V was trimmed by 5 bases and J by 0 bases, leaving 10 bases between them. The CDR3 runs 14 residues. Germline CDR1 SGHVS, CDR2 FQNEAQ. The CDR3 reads CASSLAHLNTEAFF. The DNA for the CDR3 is TGTGCCAGCAGCCTTGCCCACCTGAACACTGAAGCTTTCTTT.

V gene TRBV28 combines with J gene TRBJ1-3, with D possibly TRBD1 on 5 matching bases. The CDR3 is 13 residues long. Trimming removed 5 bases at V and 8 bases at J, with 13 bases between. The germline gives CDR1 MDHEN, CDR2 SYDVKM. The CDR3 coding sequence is TGTGCCAGCAGTCCCGGGCCGACAGACACCATATATTTT. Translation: CASSPGPTDTIYF.

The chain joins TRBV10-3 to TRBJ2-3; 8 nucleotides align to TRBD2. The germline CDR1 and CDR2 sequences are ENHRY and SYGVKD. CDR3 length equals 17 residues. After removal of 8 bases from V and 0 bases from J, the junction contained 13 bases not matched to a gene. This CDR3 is CAIGGGGPLSSTDTQYF. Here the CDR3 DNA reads TGTGCCATCGGAGGCGGGGGGCCTTTATCTAGCACAGATACGCAGTATTTT.

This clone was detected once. The CDR3 DNA sequence: TGTGCCAGCAGCTTAGAAGCGCGGACAGGGATTGTCTATGGCTACACCTTC. It yields the protein CASSLEARTGIVYGYTF. V and J are TRBV13 and TRBJ1-2; 8 nucleotides line up with TRBD1. The CDR3 loop spans 17 amino acids. The germline V gene has CDR1 PRHDT and CDR2 FYEKMQ (reference sequence). The V and J ends lost 1 base and 4 bases, in that order; junction bases with no gene match: 11.

In DNA, the CDR3 is TGTGCCAGCTCTACATTTGGAGGGAGAATCGACGAGCAGTACTTC. This translates into CASSTFGGRIDEQYF. V and J are TRBV6-6 and TRBJ2-7; possibly TRBD2 for D (6 bases). Germline CDR1 and CDR2: MNHNY and SVGAGI (reference sequence). Trimming took off 8 bases at V and 5 bases at J, with 22 bases between the two ends. The CDR3 runs 15 residues.

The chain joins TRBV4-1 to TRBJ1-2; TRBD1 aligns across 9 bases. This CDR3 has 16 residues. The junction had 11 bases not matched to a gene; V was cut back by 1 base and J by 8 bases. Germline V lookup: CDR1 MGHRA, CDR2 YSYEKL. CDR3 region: CASSQVGTGKWSGYTF. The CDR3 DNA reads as TGCGCCAGCAGCCAAGTTGGGACAGGGAAATGGAGCGGCTACACCTTC.

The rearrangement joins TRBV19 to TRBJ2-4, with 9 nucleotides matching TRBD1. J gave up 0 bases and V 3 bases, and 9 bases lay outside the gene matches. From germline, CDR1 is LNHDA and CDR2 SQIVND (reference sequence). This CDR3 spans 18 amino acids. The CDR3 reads CASSIGTGSKLAKNIQYF. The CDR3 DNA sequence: TGTGCCAGTAGTATCGGGACAGGGAGTAAACTAGCCAAAAACATTCAGTACTTC.

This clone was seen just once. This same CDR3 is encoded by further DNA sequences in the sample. The CDR3 sequence is CASSRGLAGTYEQYF. CDR3 nucleotide sequence: TGTGCCAGCAGCCGGGGACTAGCGGGGACCTACGAGCAGTACTTC. The V call is TRBV5-4, the J call TRBJ2-7; 13 bases are shared with TRBD2. Trimming at V came to 4 bases and at J to 2 bases, leaving 3 bases not matched to a gene. The CDR3 contains 15 residues. Per germline, CDR1 SGHNT and CDR2 YYREEE (reference sequence). Combining the CDR3 with reference TRBV5-4 and TRBJ2-7 gives the whole variable domain ETGVTQSPTHLIKTRGQQVTLRCSSQSGHNTVSWYQQALGQGPQFIFQYYREEENGRGNFPPRFSGLQFPNYSSELNVNALELDDSALYLCASSRGLAGTYEQYFGPGTRLTVT.